A single sample gave rise to the 28 T cell receptor beta chains below, sequenced in a study of blood T cell repertoires in COVID-19. Libraries were prepared by immunoSEQ multiplex PCR; TCRdb keeps only in-frame clonotypes and omits some of them. The table lists 220,000 or so clones, more than 80% of them singletons. The sequencing input was PBMCs or T cells enriched from blood (not recorded which). These receptors were collected from a middle-aged man who had been exposed to COVID-19.

The chain employs TRBV7-9 and TRBJ2-1; no clear D. The CDR3 extends over 15 amino acids. V lost 4 bases to trimming and J lost 10 bases, with 20 bases between them. CDR1 and CDR2 (germline): SEHNR, FQNEAQ (reference sequence). The chain's CDR3 is CASSSQARKTYEQFF. In DNA, the CDR3 is TGTGCCAGCAGCTCGCAGGCGCGCAAGACATACGAGCAGTTCTTC.

V gene TRBV28 combines with J gene TRBJ1-5, with D uncertain. Between the trimmed V and J ends, which lost 6 bases and 2 bases, there was a span of 17 bases. The CDR3 totals 16 residues. Germline lookup yields CDR1 MDHEN and CDR2 SYDVKM. CDR3 sequence: CASSPLFQGGNQPQHF. DNA of the CDR3: TGTGCCAGCAGCCCCCTCTTCCAAGGAGGCAATCAGCCCCAGCATTTT.

The chain has TRBV7-9 and TRBJ2-7, with 8 positions matching TRBD1. The V segment lost 1 base and the J segment 3 bases; nucleotides outside the gene matches: 2. CDR1 SEHNR and CDR2 FQNEAQ come from the germline V gene (reference sequence). The CDR3 has 14 residues. CDR3 region: CASSLGTGIYEQYF. The CDR3 DNA follows: TGTGCCAGCAGCTTAGGGACAGGGATCTACGAGCAGTACTTC.

The chain joins TRBV11-1 to TRBJ2-7; D may be TRBD2 (5 bases). The CDR3 runs to 13 residues. CDR1 and CDR2 (germline): SGHAT, FQDESV (reference sequence). The V end lost 2 bases, the J end lost 3 bases, and 8 bases lay between the germline ends. CDR3 DNA sequence: TGTGCCAGCAGCTTACACCGGGGCTACGAGCAGTACGTC. Translating gives CASSLHRGYEQYV.

V is TRBV2 and J is TRBJ1-6, with D perhaps TRBD1 (5 bases). CDR3 size: 13 residues. The ends were cut back, 4 bases at V and 8 bases at J, with 9 bases in the middle. Per germline, CDR1 SNHLY and CDR2 FYNNEI. The CDR3 coding sequence is TGTGCCAGCAGTGGGGAAGGGGATTCACCCCTCCACTTT. Protein: CASSGEGDSPLHF.

The CDR3 DNA sequence: TGTGCTAGTGGTTGGACTGACAGGACCGTAGGATCTGATGAGCAGTTCTTC. Protein sequence: CASGWTDRTVGSDEQFF. The rearrangement joins TRBV12-5 to TRBJ2-1; a possible D gene is TRBD1 (6 bases). The CDR3 runs 17 residues. Germline-derived CDR1 and CDR2 are LGHNT and FRNRAP. V was trimmed by 4 bases and J by 8 bases, leaving 24 bases between them.

As concerns this clone: Sequence at one end of the junction differs from germline and may be a read error. The chain joins TRBV6-4 to TRBJ2-7, with 7 nucleotides matching TRBD1. The CDR3 runs 11 residues. Germline CDR1 MRHNA, CDR2 SNTAGT. This CDR3 reads CASAQFRTGSF. The CDR3 DNA reads as TGTGCCAGCGCCCAATTCCGGACAGGATCTTTC.

The chain employs TRBV19 and TRBJ1-1, with D tentatively TRBD1 (6 bases). Germline V gene lookup returns CDR1 LNHDA and CDR2 SQIVND (reference sequence). There are 13 residues in the CDR3. The ends were cut back, 5 bases at V and 2 bases at J, with 9 bases in the middle. CDR3 nucleotide sequence: TGTGCCAGTAGTGTGGACAGAAACACTGAAGCTTTCTTT. Translating it yields CASSVDRNTEAFF.

This sequence joins TRBV28 and TRBJ2-3, with a possible D match to TRBD1 (5 bases). The length of the CDR3 is 16 residues. V gave up 6 bases and J gave up 2 bases, with 18 bases separating them. Germline loops: CDR1 MDHEN, CDR2 SYDVKM. The CDR3 DNA is TGTGCCAGCAGCACGACAGTACCCTCGCCCACAGATACGCAGTATTTT. It translates to CASSTTVPSPTDTQYF.

The CDR3 nucleotides are TGTGCCAGCAGCTTCAACGATGGCGGTTGGGAGCAGTACTTC. Translation gives CASSFNDGGWEQYF. The rearrangement links TRBV7-2 to TRBJ2-7, with D uncertain. The CDR3 sequence is 14 residues long. Trimming removed 3 bases at V and 7 bases at J, with 16 bases between. The germline CDR1 and CDR2 sequences are SGHTA and FQGNSA.

The rearrangement uses TRBV28 and TRBJ1-2; a weak D match, TRBD1 (5 bases). CDR1 is MDHEN and CDR2 is SYDVKM in the germline V gene. The CDR3 length is 13 residues. V was pared by 6 bases and J by 4 bases, with 12 bases between. The CDR3 DNA reads TGTGCCAGCAGCGGGGGTTGGGTCTATGGCTACACCTTC. Translation gives CASSGGWVYGYTF.

V usage is TRBV27 and J usage is TRBJ1-5; maybe TRBD1 (5 bases). Between the trimmed V and J ends, which lost 2 bases and 6 bases, there was a span of 8 bases. The CDR3 has 13 residues. Germline CDR1 is MNHEY and CDR2 is SMNVEV (reference sequence). The chain's CDR3 is CASSLIRGQPQHF. CDR3 coding DNA: TGTGCCAGCAGTTTAATAAGGGGTCAGCCCCAGCATTTT.

The chain joins TRBV2 to TRBJ2-1; maybe TRBD2 (6 bases). Germline-derived CDR1 and CDR2 are SNHLY and FYNNEI. The V gene lost 6 bases and the J gene lost 9 bases, with 18 bases spanning the gap. The CDR3 runs to 14 residues. Here the CDR3 reads CASSPGLPTSEQFF. The CDR3 nucleotides read TGTGCCAGCAGCCCGGGACTCCCGACTTCTGAGCAGTTCTTC.

The chain uses TRBV19 and TRBJ1-5, with no clear D. V shed 10 bases and J shed 4 bases, with 11 bases lying between them. Per germline, CDR1 LNHDA and CDR2 SQIVND (reference sequence). The CDR3 is made up of 12 amino acids. The CDR3 coding sequence is TGTGCCACCGGGATGGGGAATCAGCCCCAGCATTTT. Residues: CATGMGNQPQHF.

This chain links TRBV11-2 with TRBJ1-5; a possible D gene is TRBD1 (5 bases). V was trimmed by 11 bases and J by 5 bases, leaving 13 bases between them. Germline values: CDR1 SGHAT, CDR2 FQNNGV. The CDR3 loop spans 12 amino acids. The CDR3 DNA is TGTGCCTACCGGGGGGTGGATCAGCCCCAGCATTTT. Its translation is CAYRGVDQPQHF.

The chain employs TRBV27 and TRBJ2-3; 13 bases are a match to TRBD2. CDR1 is MNHEY and CDR2 is SMNVEV in the germline V gene (reference sequence). This CDR3 has 18 residues. The ends lost 1 base at V and 0 bases at J; junction bases unmatched: 4. The CDR3 DNA reads as TGTGCCAGCAGTTTATTACTAGCGGGGGGGCCTAGCACAGATACGCAGTATTTT. Translation: CASSLLLAGGPSTDTQYF.

This clone was seen once. The genes are TRBV11-2 and TRBJ1-6; 12 bases agree with TRBD1. Trimming took 4 bases from V and 10 from J; bases not matched to a gene: 8. The CDR3 loop spans 16 amino acids. CDR1 SGHAT and CDR2 FQNNGV come from the germline V gene. The CDR3 spells CASSSPGQGAGSPLHF. The DNA of the CDR3 is TGTGCCAGCAGCTCACCGGGACAGGGGGCTGGGTCACCCCTCCACTTT.

The genes are TRBV18 and TRBJ1-4, with 7 bases lining up with TRBD1. The CDR3 runs 15 residues. Germline CDR1 reads KGHSH; CDR2 reads LQKENI. Trimming cost V 5 bases and J 0 bases; bases outside gene matches: 3. The CDR3 loop is CASSLQGPTNEKLFF. The CDR3 DNA is TGTGCCAGCTCATTACAGGGGCCAACTAATGAAAAACTGTTTTTT.

The chain employs TRBV4-2 and TRBJ2-2; the match to TRBD2 covers 8 bases. The CDR3 has 17 residues. V shed 2 bases and J 2 bases; nucleotides not matched to a gene: 7. Germline CDR1 reads LGHNA; CDR2 reads YNFKEQ. As DNA, the CDR3 is TGTGCCAGCAGCCAACGGGAGGGAGGGCTAAACACCGGGGAGCTGTTTTTT. The encoded protein is CASSQREGGLNTGELFF.

The chain has TRBV5-1 and TRBJ1-5; D is undetermined. V dropped 4 bases and J dropped 1 base, with 12 bases sitting between them. The CDR3 loop spans 15 amino acids. Germline CDR1 is SGHRS and CDR2 is YFSETQ. CDR3 in DNA: TGCGCCAGCAGCGTGATGGGAGAGAGCAATCAGCCCCAGCATTTT. Protein: CASSVMGESNQPQHF.

This CDR3 reads CASIVAGGNEQFF. CDR3 sequence (DNA): TGTGCCAGCATTGTAGCGGGAGGCAATGAGCAGTTCTTC. The V gene is TRBV2, the J gene TRBJ2-1; the match to TRBD2 covers 10 bases. This CDR3 has 13 amino acids. Losses at the gene ends were 7 bases for V and 6 bases for J; bases not matched to a gene: 3. Germline CDR1 SNHLY, CDR2 FYNNEI.

The chain combines TRBV4-2 with TRBJ1-6; 7 bases are shared with TRBD1. V shed 2 bases and J 5 bases; nucleotides not matched to a gene: 6. Germline V CDR1 and CDR2: LGHNA, YNFKEQ. The CDR3 covers 16 residues. The CDR3 here is CASSQTAGTDNSPLHF. The CDR3 bases are TGTGCCAGCAGCCAAACGGCCGGGACAGATAATTCACCCCTCCACTTT.

This chain connects TRBV6-5 to TRBJ1-4; 8 nucleotides match TRBD1. The CDR3 totals 14 residues. Germline V gene data show CDR1 as MNHEY and CDR2 as SVGAGI. Losses at the gene ends were 6 bases for V and 10 bases for J; bases not matched to a gene: 10. In nucleotides, the CDR3 is TGTGCCAGCAGCCAGGACAGGGCTATCGGAAAACTGTTTTTT. Its translation: CASSQDRAIGKLFF.

J is TRBJ2-5 and V is TRBV24-1; possible D gene TRBD2, 6 bases. From germline, CDR1 is KGHDR and CDR2 SFDVKD. The CDR3 has 15 amino acids. V gave up 0 bases and J gave up 5 bases, with 12 bases separating them. In DNA form, the CDR3 reads TGTGCCACCAGTGATTTGGTTGGAGGGGCGGAGACCCAGTACTTC. Its protein product is CATSDLVGGAETQYF.

The sample holds one count of this clone. The chain employs TRBV18 and TRBJ2-7; D may be TRBD2 (5 bases). CDR1 and CDR2 (germline): KGHSH, LQKENI. CDR3 size: 14 residues. V was shortened by 2 bases and J by 6 bases, with 14 bases between the two germline ends. This chain's CDR3 is CASSPATGEGEQYF. CDR3 DNA: TGTGCCAGCTCACCAGCGACCGGGGAAGGCGAGCAGTACTTC.

V gene TRBV7-3 combines with J gene TRBJ1-4, with 8 bases that match TRBD1. The CDR3 is 15 amino acids. V was clipped by 1 base and J by 6 bases; unmatched bases: 4. Germline loops: CDR1 SGHTA, CDR2 FQGTGA. In DNA, the CDR3 is TGTGCCAGCAGCTTAAGGGGGACAGGAGATGAAAAACTGTTTTTT. Protein product: CASSLRGTGDEKLFF.

The chain carries TRBV9 and TRBJ2-1; the match to TRBD2 covers 13 bases. Germline values: CDR1 SGDLS, CDR2 YYNGEE. The trim removed 0 bases at V and 10 bases at J, leaving 4 bases unmatched. This CDR3 contains 15 residues. CDR3 bases: TGTGCCAGCAGCGTAGAGGGACTAGCGGGATTCGAGCAGTTCTTC. This gives the protein CASSVEGLAGFEQFF.

As for this clone: The same CDR3 also results from other DNA sequences found in this sample. This rearrangement joins TRBV5-4 to TRBJ1-1; D gene ambiguous. Germline loops: CDR1 SGHNT, CDR2 YYREEE (reference sequence). V was cut by 0 bases and J by 5 bases, with 8 bases left in between. CDR3 length: 13 amino acids. The chain's CDR3 is CASSLERNTEAFF. CDR3 sequence (DNA): TGTGCCAGCAGCTTGGAGAGGAATACTGAAGCTTTCTTT.